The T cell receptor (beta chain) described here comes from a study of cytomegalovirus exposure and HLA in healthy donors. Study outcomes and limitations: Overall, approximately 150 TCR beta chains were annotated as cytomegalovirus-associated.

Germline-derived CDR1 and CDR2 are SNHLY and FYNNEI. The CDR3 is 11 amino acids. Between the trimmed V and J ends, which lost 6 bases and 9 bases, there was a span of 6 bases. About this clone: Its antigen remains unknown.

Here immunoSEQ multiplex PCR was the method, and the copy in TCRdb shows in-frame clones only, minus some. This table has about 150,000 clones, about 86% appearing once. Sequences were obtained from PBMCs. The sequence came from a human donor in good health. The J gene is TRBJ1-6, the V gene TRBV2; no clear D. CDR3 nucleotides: TGTGCCAGCAGGTACAGTTCACCCCTCCACTTT. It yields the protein CASRYSSPLHF.